These 20 T cell receptor beta chains came from one sample sequenced in a study of blood T cell repertoires in COVID-19. Method: immunoSEQ multiplex PCR; TCRdb's copy keeps in-frame clones and lacks some. The sample includes 200,000 to 300,000 clones, roughly 79% of them seen just once. Sequencing input: peripheral blood. The source is a woman of 80 years or more with COVID-19, enrolled during active disease.

This clone has a single count. The V gene is TRBV5-1, the J gene TRBJ1-4, with 7 bases aligning to TRBD1. This CDR3 comprises 18 residues. The germline CDR1 and CDR2 sequences are SGHRS and YFSETQ. With 2 bases clipped from V and 0 bases from J, the junction kept 10 bases outside the gene matches. Here the CDR3 reads CASSFIGQEIATNEKLFF. DNA for the CDR3: TGCGCCAGCAGCTTCATTGGACAGGAGATTGCAACTAATGAAAAACTGTTTTTT.

This clone was counted only a few times. The genes are TRBV5-1 and TRBJ1-1, with 9 bases fitting TRBD1. Germline CDR1 SGHRS, CDR2 YFSETQ. The CDR3 totals 14 residues. J gave up 2 bases and V 4 bases, and 3 bases lay outside the gene matches. CDR3 sequence: CASSATGGNTEAFF. As DNA, the CDR3 is TGCGCCAGCAGCGCAACAGGGGGCAACACTGAAGCTTTCTTT.

J is TRBJ2-2 and V is TRBV28, with D maybe TRBD1 (6 bases). CDR1 and CDR2 (germline): MDHEN, SYDVKM. Trimming took off 8 bases at V and 1 base at J, with 17 bases between the two ends. The CDR3 is 16 residues long. The CDR3 region is CASYLPTGENTGELFF. CDR3 bases: TGTGCCAGCTACCTCCCGACAGGCGAGAACACCGGGGAGCTGTTTTTT.

The V gene is TRBV18, the J gene TRBJ1-2; 7 bases align to TRBD1. The V gene's germline CDR1 is KGHSH and CDR2 LQKENI. J lost 6 bases, V lost 3 bases, and 7 bases had no gene match. The CDR3 contains 14 residues. The CDR3: CASSPTYRGDGYTF. For the CDR3, the DNA is TGTGCCAGCTCACCTACGTACAGGGGCGATGGCTACACCTTC.

This chain uses TRBV6-2 or TRBV6-3 with TRBJ2-1; tentatively, D is TRBD2 (5 bases). CDR1 is MNHEY and CDR2 is SVGEGT in the germline V gene. The CDR3 is made up of 16 amino acids. The V and J ends lost 4 bases and 2 bases respectively, with 15 bases between them. Here the CDR3 reads CASSWSHGGAYNEQFF. The CDR3 nucleotides read TGTGCCAGCAGTTGGTCCCACGGAGGCGCCTACAATGAGCAGTTCTTC.

The rearrangement links TRBV19 to TRBJ1-5, with D possibly TRBD1 on 6 matching bases. V gave up 7 bases and J gave up 11 bases, with 18 bases separating them. CDR1 LNHDA and CDR2 SQIVND come from the germline V gene (reference sequence). This CDR3 is built from 13 residues. The CDR3 DNA reads as TGTGCCAGTAAGGGGATGGAAAACAGGGCCCAGCATTTT. Protein sequence: CASKGMENRAQHF.

The CDR3 loop reads CAISEAGTGTAFGYTF. For the CDR3, the DNA is TGTGCCATCAGTGAGGCTGGTACAGGGACCGCCTTTGGCTACACCTTC. This chain joins TRBV10-3 and TRBJ1-2; maybe TRBD1 (6 bases). The germline gives CDR1 ENHRY, CDR2 SYGVKD. This CDR3 has 16 residues. Trimming took 2 bases from V and 7 from J, leaving 20 bases between them.

The J gene is TRBJ2-1, the V gene TRBV9, with a tentative D call TRBD2 (5 bases). The V end was cut by 3 bases, the J end by 6 bases, with 10 bases between. Germline V gene data show CDR1 as SGDLS and CDR2 as YYNGEE. This CDR3 region has 13 residues. CDR3 DNA sequence: TGTGCCAGCAGCGCCCGGACTTTCAATGAGCAGTTCTTC. It yields the protein CASSARTFNEQFF.

V gene TRBV6-1 combines with J gene TRBJ2-5; D is perhaps TRBD2 (6 bases). The germline V and J ends were trimmed by 1 base and 8 bases, with 14 bases remaining between them. The germline gives CDR1 MNHNS, CDR2 SASEGT. This CDR3 has 14 amino acids. The CDR3 DNA is TGTGCCAGCAGTGAAGTCGGGGGAGTAGGAACCCAGTACTTC. As protein: CASSEVGGVGTQYF.

V and J are TRBV5-4 and TRBJ1-2, with TRBD1 as a possible D gene (6 bases). CDR1 and CDR2 (germline): SGHNT, YYREEE (reference sequence). CDR3 length: 14 amino acids. Trimming pared 0 bases from V and 6 bases from J, leaving 12 bases between. In DNA form, the CDR3 reads TGTGCCAGCAGCTTGGAAGGTGGGGGCAATGGCTACACCTTC. Translating gives CASSLEGGGNGYTF.

In this sample, this clone turned up once. The identical CDR3 is also encoded by other nucleotide sequences in the sample. The rearrangement uses TRBV18 and TRBJ1-1; D remains ambiguous. Germline CDR1 KGHSH, CDR2 LQKENI. The CDR3 extends over 12 amino acids. V gave up 2 bases and J gave up 2 bases, with 3 bases separating them. The CDR3 spells CASSPSNTEAFF. The CDR3 region has the DNA TGTGCCAGCTCACCAAGCAACACTGAAGCTTTCTTT.

This sequence joins TRBV18 and TRBJ1-1, with TRBD1 matching 7 bases. This CDR3 has 20 amino acids. The trim removed 4 bases at V and 5 bases at J, leaving 25 bases unmatched. Germline assignment: CDR1 KGHSH and CDR2 LQKENI. Here the CDR3 DNA reads TGTGCCAGCTCACTGGACAGGTCACTCCGGGACCGGGCGGGGATTACTGAAGCTTTCTTT. Amino acids: CASSLDRSLRDRAGITEAFF.

This clone appeared once. J is TRBJ2-3 and V is TRBV10-3; D perhaps matches TRBD2 (6 bases). Trimming took 3 bases from V and 1 from J, leaving 14 bases between them. The germline gives CDR1 ENHRY, CDR2 SYGVKD. The length of the CDR3 is 16 residues. CDR3 sequence reads: CAISDPGREGTDTQYF. In DNA form, the CDR3 reads TGTGCCATCAGTGACCCCGGGAGAGAGGGCACAGATACGCAGTATTTT.

This clone occurred a few times. This sample includes further DNA sequences coding for the same CDR3. V usage is TRBV18 and J usage is TRBJ1-1, with D maybe TRBD1 (5 bases). Trimming pared 3 bases from V and 2 bases from J, leaving 7 bases between. The CDR3 length is 13 residues. Germline V CDR1 and CDR2: KGHSH, LQKENI. CDR3 region: CASSPTVNTEAFF. The CDR3 nucleotides read TGTGCCAGCTCACCGACAGTTAACACTGAAGCTTTCTTT.

This clone was observed a few times. This chain uses TRBV29-1 with TRBJ2-7, with 10 positions matching TRBD2. Germline CDR1 and CDR2: SQVTM and ANQGSEA. This CDR3 region has 16 residues. With V trimmed by 4 bases and J by 2 bases, 11 bases remained unmatched. CDR3 in DNA: TGCAGCGTTGTTCCAGCCTTAGCGGGAGGCACCTACGAGCAGTACTTC. Residues: CSVVPALAGGTYEQYF.

This chain connects TRBV5-1 to TRBJ2-2; tentatively, D is TRBD1 (5 bases). The CDR3 spans 15 residues. V lost 1 base and J lost 6, with 13 bases in between. CDR1 SGHRS and CDR2 YFSETQ come from the germline V gene. This CDR3 is CASSLTGQGAGELFF. Here the CDR3 DNA reads TGCGCCAGCAGCTTGACCGGGCAGGGTGCCGGGGAGCTGTTTTTT.

The rearrangement joins TRBV6-6 to TRBJ1-2; 9 bases match TRBD1. This CDR3 is 15 amino acids long. After removal of 2 bases from V and 6 bases from J, the junction contained 7 bases not matched to a gene. CDR1 MNHNY and CDR2 SVGAGI come from the germline V gene (reference sequence). CDR3 in DNA: TGTGCCAGCAGTTACGACAGGGGGAATCTCGATGGCTACACCTTC. The encoded protein is CASSYDRGNLDGYTF.

The rearrangement joins TRBV7-2 to TRBJ2-1, with 8 positions matching TRBD2. Germline V gene sequence: CDR1 SGHTA, CDR2 FQGNSA. After removal of 1 base from V and 3 bases from J, the junction contained 11 bases not matched to a gene. The CDR3 sequence is 18 residues long. CDR3 nucleotides: TGTGCCAGCAGCTTAGTCGAGACGGCGGGAGGCCTCTACAATGAGCAGTTCTTC. It is translated as CASSLVETAGGLYNEQFF.

The rearrangement joins TRBV30 to TRBJ1-6; 7 nucleotides align to TRBD1. The CDR3 has 15 amino acids. The V and J ends lost 0 bases and 8 bases, in that order; junction bases with no gene match: 7. Germline CDR1 reads GTSNPN; CDR2 reads SVGIG (reference sequence). DNA of the CDR3: TGTGCCTGGAGTGTAGAAGGACAGGTGTATTCACCCCTCCACTTT. It encodes CAWSVEGQVYSPLHF.

In its sample, this clone was seen a few times. J is TRBJ1-3 and V is TRBV5-5; TRBD1 matches at 10 bases. In germline, CDR1 is SGHKS, CDR2 YYEKEE (reference sequence). CDR3 length: 16 residues. V gave up 3 bases and J gave up 3 bases; unmatched junction bases: 6. The CDR3 nucleotides read TGTGCCAGCAGCTACGCCGGGACAGGGGTTGGAAACACCATATATTTT. This codes for CASSYAGTGVGNTIYF. The full variable domain, its missing parts supplied by reference TRBV5-5 and TRBJ1-3, is DAGVTQSPTHLIKTRGQQVTLRCSPISGHKSVSWYQQVLGQGPQFIFQYYEKEERGRGNFPDRFSARQFPNYSSELNVNALLLGDSALYLCASSYAGTGVGNTIYFGEGSWLTVV.